This paragraph covers one TCR beta chain sequence. Its specific antigen is unknown. The sample holds no much larger clone one base away, and base qualities are not on file. The source of the sample is a study of cytomegalovirus exposure and HLA in healthy donors (dated by TCRdb to about 2017). Turning to the overall study: The 550 to 750 repertoires of the first cohort and the roughly 120 validation repertoires were produced on the same platform, according to a later analysis. The aim of the study was to test whether cataloging public T cell receptors could identify signatures of past pathogen exposure. In addition to the first cohort of 666 subjects, a separate validation cohort of 120 different subjects was used. High-throughput TCR immunosequencing, statistical association of individual TCRs with disease status, and machine learning were combined to predict cytomegalovirus infection status. General study outcomes and caveats: While some public TCRs were present in many individuals, most TCR sequences turned up only very rarely across donors. According to the authors, the approach could potentially be generalized to other disease states and immunological phenotypes. The study listed 150 to 200 TCR beta chains as associated with cytomegalovirus. Of the cluster scores, 90% to 95% were above 0 in a later analysis, which found that TCRs clustered in the first cohort also tended to co-occur in the 120 validation repertoires. The classifier was reported to diagnose cytomegalovirus status with high specificity and sensitivity in both the original cohort and the validation cohort. The validation cohort had no HLA typing available for a later analysis, so co-occurrence within that cohort was assessed over all 120 or so repertoires. A few of the identified cytomegalovirus-associated TCR beta chains were confirmed in vitro to be specific for cytomegalovirus antigens.

Libraries came from the immunoSEQ multiplex PCR assay. Per the authors' processing: A statistical classification framework was developed to diagnose cytomegalovirus status using the catalog of TCR beta chain sequences. Not all clones reach the TCRdb copy of this immuneACCESS table, which keeps in-frame sequences only. Checked studies attribute under half of the gap to unresolved V genes and leave the rest unexplained. V, J and clone size are taken as reported in that table, and D and trimming were inferred from the DNA itself. Across this sample there are 250,000 to 350,000 clones, with 87% seen only once. The ten most abundant clones make up approximately 1% of the sample. The germline V gene (reference sequence) specifies LNHNV as CDR1 and YYDKDF as CDR2. The junction carries 17 bases between V and J, which are trimmed by 6 bases and 6 bases respectively. The CDR3 sequence holds 14 residues, the cysteine and phenylalanine included. This entry keeps only the CDR3 DNA: 42 bases, framed from base 1.

The donors belonged to the validation cohort of approximately 130 subjects, which was separate from the roughly 670-subject first cohort. Specimen: PBMCs. The sequence joins TRBV15 to TRBJ1-2; the D gene is possibly TRBD1, with 5 bases matching. The receptor's source is a woman under 40 in good health and CMV-seropositive. The DNA is as follows: TGTGCCACCAGTGGGGCGTCCCCCTTGGATGGCTACACCTTC. This translates into CATSGASPLDGYTF.